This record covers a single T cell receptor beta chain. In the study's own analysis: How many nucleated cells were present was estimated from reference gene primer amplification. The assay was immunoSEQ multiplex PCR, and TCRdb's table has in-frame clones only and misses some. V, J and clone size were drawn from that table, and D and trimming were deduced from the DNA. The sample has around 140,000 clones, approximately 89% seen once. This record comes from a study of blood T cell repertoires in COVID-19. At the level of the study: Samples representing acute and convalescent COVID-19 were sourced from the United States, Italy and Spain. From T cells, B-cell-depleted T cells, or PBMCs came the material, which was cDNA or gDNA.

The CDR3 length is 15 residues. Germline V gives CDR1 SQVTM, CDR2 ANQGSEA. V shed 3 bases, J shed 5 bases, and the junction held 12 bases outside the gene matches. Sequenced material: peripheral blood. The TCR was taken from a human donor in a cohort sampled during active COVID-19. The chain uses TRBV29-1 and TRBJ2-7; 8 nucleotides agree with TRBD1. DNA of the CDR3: TGCAGCGTTGACTCGGGACAGGCGGCAGTCAACGAGCAGTACTTC. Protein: CSVDSGQAAVNEQYF.